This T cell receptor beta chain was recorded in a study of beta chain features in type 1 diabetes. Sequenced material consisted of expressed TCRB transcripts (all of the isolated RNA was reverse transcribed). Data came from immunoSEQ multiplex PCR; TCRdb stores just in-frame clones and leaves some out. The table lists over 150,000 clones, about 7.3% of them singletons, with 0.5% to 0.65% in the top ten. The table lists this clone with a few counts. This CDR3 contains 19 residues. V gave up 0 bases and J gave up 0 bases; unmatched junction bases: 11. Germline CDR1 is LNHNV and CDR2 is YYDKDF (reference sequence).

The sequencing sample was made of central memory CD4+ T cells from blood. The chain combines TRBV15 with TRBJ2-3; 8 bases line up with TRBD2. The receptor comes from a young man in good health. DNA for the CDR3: TGTGCCACCAGCAGAGATCCCAGCGGGAGCCCTTATAGCACAGATACGCAGTATTTT. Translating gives CATSRDPSGSPYSTDTQYF.